Presented here are 10 T cell receptor beta chains from one specimen sequenced in a study of T cell responses to AZD1222 COVID-19 vaccine. Profiling relied on immunoSEQ multiplex PCR, and the TCRdb table lists in-frame clones only, not all of them. Of 190,000 or so clones listed, over 85% are singletons. The sequencing here drew on peripheral blood, taken 28 days after the second AZD1222 dose. Receptor source: an adult who received the AZD1222 COVID-19 vaccine.

This clone was recorded once. The chain carries TRBV3-1 (or the pseudogene TRBV3-2) and TRBJ2-7; D not certain. This CDR3 region has 14 residues. Germline-derived CDR1 and CDR2 are LGHDT and YNNKEL (reference sequence). Trimming took off 6 bases at V and 1 base at J, with 13 bases between the two ends. Here the CDR3 reads CASRPTTLSYEQYF. The DNA of the CDR3 is TGTGCCAGCAGACCGACGACGTTGTCCTACGAGCAGTACTTC.

The CDR3 sequence: CASSQGGGANYGYTF. DNA of the CDR3: TGCGCCAGCAGCCAAGGAGGGGGTGCTAACTATGGCTACACCTTC. The V gene is TRBV4-1, the J gene TRBJ1-2, with a tentative D call TRBD1 (6 bases). Germline CDR1 reads MGHRA; CDR2 reads YSYEKL. V lost 1 base to trimming and J lost 0 bases, with 9 bases between them. The length of the CDR3 is 15 residues.

This chain uses TRBV7-3 with TRBJ1-5; D unclear. V was pared by 8 bases and J by 0 bases, with 8 bases between. The CDR3 totals 13 residues. In germline, CDR1 is SGHTA, CDR2 FQGTGA. This chain's CDR3 is CASASDSNQPQHF. CDR3 in DNA: TGTGCCAGCGCCTCCGATAGCAATCAGCCCCAGCATTTT.

V is TRBV7-8 and J is TRBJ1-2, with D unclear. V was clipped by 3 bases and J by 1 base, with 24 bases between them. Germline V lookup: CDR1 SGHVS, CDR2 FQNEAQ. The CDR3 covers 19 residues. The CDR3 sequence: CASSFSSAPSRAGNYGYTF. The CDR3 DNA reads TGTGCCAGCAGCTTTAGTTCCGCTCCGTCCCGGGCGGGTAACTATGGCTACACCTTC. Full variable domain (missing parts from reference TRBV7-8 and TRBJ1-2): GAGVSQSPRYKVAKRGQDVALRCDPISGHVSLFWYQQALGQGPEFLTYFQNEAQLDKSGLPSDRFFAERPEGSVSTLKIQRTQQEDSAVYLCASSFSSAPSRAGNYGYTFGSGTRLTVV.

The DNA for the CDR3 is TGTGCCAGCAGCGCTTGGACAGATCCCTCTGGGGCCAACGTCCTGACTTTC. Translating it yields CASSAWTDPSGANVLTF. The J gene is TRBJ2-6, the V gene TRBV21-1; TRBD1 is the table's D call and was not checked against the DNA. TRBV21-1 is termed a pseudogene. CDR3 size: 17 residues.

V usage is TRBV30 and J usage is TRBJ2-7; the D is unclear. This CDR3 spans 11 amino acids. From germline, CDR1 is GTSNPN and CDR2 SVGIG (reference sequence). V was cut by 0 bases and J by 6 bases, with 6 bases left in between. The CDR3 protein is CAWSVAIEQYF. CDR3 DNA: TGTGCCTGGAGTGTAGCTATCGAGCAGTACTTC.

The chain combines TRBV6-2 or TRBV6-3 with TRBJ1-5; D perhaps matches TRBD1 (6 bases). The germline V gene encodes CDR1 MNHEY and CDR2 SVGEGT. This CDR3 is built from 16 residues. With 5 bases removed from V and 3 bases from J, the gap between germline ends came to 17 bases. The DNA for the CDR3 is TGTGCCAGCAGTGGGGGAGTGGGGGCTTCCAATCAGCCCCAGCATTTT. Protein product: CASSGGVGASNQPQHF.

This sequence joins TRBV5-1 and TRBJ1-1, with TRBD1 identical over 9 bases. The CDR3 has 15 residues. Germline trimming cut 4 bases from V and 1 base from J; bases unmatched to any gene: 5. Looked up from germline, CDR1 is SGHRS and CDR2 is YFSETQ. CDR3 sequence reads: CASSKRTGANTEAFF. The DNA for the CDR3 is TGCGCCAGCAGCAAGCGGACAGGGGCGAACACTGAAGCTTTCTTT.

The V gene is TRBV3-1 (or the pseudogene TRBV3-2), the J gene TRBJ1-5; TRBD1 is a possible D gene (5 bases). The V gene's germline CDR1 is LGHDT and CDR2 YNNKEL (reference sequence). V was cut by 4 bases and J by 5 bases, with 18 bases left in between. The CDR3 runs to 16 residues. The CDR3 nucleotides read TGTGCCAGCAGCCCCAAAGGTTCCGGGGCCGATCAGCCCCAGCATTTT. Its protein is CASSPKGSGADQPQHF.

V is TRBV28 and J is TRBJ1-1; no clear D. There are 14 residues in the CDR3. Germline CDR1 is MDHEN and CDR2 is SYDVKM. The V and J ends lost 2 bases and 9 bases respectively, with 16 bases between them. The CDR3: CASSLTLPGRKAFF. The CDR3 DNA reads TGTGCCAGCAGTTTAACTTTGCCCGGCAGGAAAGCTTTCTTT.